The source of this TCR beta chain is a study of T cell clonotyping in hematopoietic cell transplantation. CDR1 is SGHTA and CDR2 is FQGNSA in the germline V gene. This CDR3 is built from 15 residues. V lost 3 bases and J lost 8, with 17 bases in between. In its sample, this clone was seen once. Assay used: immunoSEQ multiplex PCR; TCRdb lists only in-frame clones, some missing. Seen here are roughly 38,000 clones, over 75% observed once, and the top ten hold approximately 2%. The receptor's source is a woman aged 40 to 49 in good health. Some clones in this sample may be carry-over from other donors' samples. Source material: peripheral blood mononuclear cells. This rearrangement joins TRBV7-2 to TRBJ2-1; no clear D gene. The CDR3 sequence: CASSFGPGRSDEQFF. CDR3 sequence (DNA): TGTGCCAGCAGCTTCGGACCCGGAAGGTCGGATGAGCAGTTCTTC.